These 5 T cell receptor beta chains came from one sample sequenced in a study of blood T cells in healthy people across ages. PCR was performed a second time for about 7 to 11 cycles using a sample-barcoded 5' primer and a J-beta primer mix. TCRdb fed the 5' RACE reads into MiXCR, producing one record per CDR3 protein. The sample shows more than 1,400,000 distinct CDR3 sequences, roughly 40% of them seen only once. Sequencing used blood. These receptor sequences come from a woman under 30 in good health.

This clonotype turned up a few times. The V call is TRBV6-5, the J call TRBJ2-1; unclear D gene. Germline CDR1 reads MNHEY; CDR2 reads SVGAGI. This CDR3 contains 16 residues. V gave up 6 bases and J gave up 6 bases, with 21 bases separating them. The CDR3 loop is CASSTRPIANSNEQFF. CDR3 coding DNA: TGTGCCAGCAGCACCCGACCAATCGCCAATTCCAATGAGCAGTTCTTC.

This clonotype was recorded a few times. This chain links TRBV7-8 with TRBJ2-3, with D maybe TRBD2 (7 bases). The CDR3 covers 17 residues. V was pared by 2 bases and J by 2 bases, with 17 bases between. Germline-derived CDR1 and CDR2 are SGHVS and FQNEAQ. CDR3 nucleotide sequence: TGTGCCAGCAGCTTAACGGCGGGGGCCCCAAACACAGATACGCAGTATTTT. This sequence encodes CASSLTAGAPNTDTQYF.

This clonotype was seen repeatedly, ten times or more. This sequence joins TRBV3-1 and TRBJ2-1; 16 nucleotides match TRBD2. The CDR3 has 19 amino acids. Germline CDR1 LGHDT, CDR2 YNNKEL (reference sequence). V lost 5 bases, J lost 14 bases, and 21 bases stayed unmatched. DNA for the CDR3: TGTGCCAGCAGCTCCTCCGGGACTAGCGGGGGGGCCCTTTGGGCAGGGGAGTTCTTC. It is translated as CASSSSGTSGGALWAGEFF.

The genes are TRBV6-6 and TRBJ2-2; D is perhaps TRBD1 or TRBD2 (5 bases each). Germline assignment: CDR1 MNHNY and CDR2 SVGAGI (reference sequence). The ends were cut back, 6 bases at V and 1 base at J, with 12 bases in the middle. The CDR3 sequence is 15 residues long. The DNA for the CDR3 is TGTGCCAGCAGATTCCGGGACGGGAACACCGGGGAGCTGTTTTTT. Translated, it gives CASRFRDGNTGELFF.

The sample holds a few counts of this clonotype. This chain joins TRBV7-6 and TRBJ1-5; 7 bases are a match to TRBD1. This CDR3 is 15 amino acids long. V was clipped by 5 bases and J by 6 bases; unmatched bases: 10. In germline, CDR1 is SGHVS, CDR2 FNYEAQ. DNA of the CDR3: TGTGCCAGCAGCCCAGGGGGAGGGGGCGGTCAGCCCCAGCATTTT. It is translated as CASSPGGGGGQPQHF.